Listed below are T cell receptor beta chains from one sample, sequenced in a study of cytomegalovirus exposure and HLA in healthy donors. Assay: immunoSEQ multiplex PCR; the TCRdb copy retains only in-frame clones and omits some. The table shows about 160,000 clones, with roughly 89% occurring only once. Specimen: PBMCs. These receptors all stem from a man in his late teens or twenties in good health and CMV-seropositive. CDR3s leave out the opening cysteine and the closing phenylalanine or tryptophan. The order of the fields is J gene, clone size, V gene, CDR3 protein. Clone size is given for some rows only: seen once, a few or many times, or a class if the clone is expanded.

J: TRBJ1-3
size: few
V: TRBV9
CDR3: ASTIDRLGNTIY

J: TRBJ1-4
size: -
V: TRBV27
CDR3: ASSPRATNEKLF

J: TRBJ2-2
size: -
V: TRBV28
CDR3: ASSPPPGVGRAGELF

J: TRBJ2-7
size: -
V: TRBV27
CDR3: ASSFSYSYEQY

J: TRBJ2-1
size: -
V: TRBV6-5
CDR3: ASRTPGQGKGQF

J: TRBJ2-2
size: -
V: TRBV10-3
CDR3: AISDETGTGELF

J: TRBJ1-5
size: -
V: TRBV2
CDR3: ASSPQSTGGQPQH

J: TRBJ2-3
size: -
V: TRBV11-3
CDR3: ASSMRGKDTQY

J: TRBJ2-7
size: -
V: TRBV4-1
CDR3: ASSQEPGAPRKEQY

J: TRBJ2-5
size: -
V: TRBV29-1
CDR3: SEKTGEETQY

J: TRBJ1-5
size: -
V: TRBV6-1
CDR3: ASSDRFRGRAQH

J: TRBJ2-1
size: -
V: TRBV11-2
CDR3: AARGQGVYNEQF

J: TRBJ2-1
size: -
V: TRBV9
CDR3: AGPGQGFNNEQF

J: TRBJ1-1
size: once
V: TRBV7-9
CDR3: ASSLEAGIEAF

J: TRBJ1-4
size: -
V: TRBV7-9
CDR3: ASSEGATNEKLF

J: TRBJ2-5
size: once
V: TRBV10-2
CDR3: ASSELQETQY

J: TRBJ1-1
size: once
V: TRBV6-5
CDR3: ASSYWAGGSRTEAF

J: TRBJ1-1
size: -
V: TRBV2
CDR3: ASTMRALNTEAF

J: TRBJ2-2
size: once
V: TRBV28
CDR3: ASSITGLAGAGELF

J: TRBJ2-1
size: -
V: TRBV4-2
CDR3: ASSQDWGLAGVYNEQF

J: TRBJ2-7
size: -
V: TRBV12-5
CDR3: ASGSPPRDRGSYEQY

J: TRBJ2-7
size: -
V: TRBV13
CDR3: ASSYQRSGQPYEQY

J: TRBJ1-2
size: -
V: TRBV7-2
CDR3: ASSRTGDGYGYT

J: TRBJ2-3
size: -
V: TRBV7-9
CDR3: ASSRHLSGRGTDTQY

J: TRBJ2-7
size: -
V: TRBV2
CDR3: ASSYTGYEQY

J: TRBJ1-1
size: -
V: TRBV5-1
CDR3: ASSSDRVTEAF

J: TRBJ1-1
size: -
V: TRBV7-2
CDR3: ASSLDRDTEAF

J: TRBJ2-7
size: -
V: TRBV28
CDR3: ASEYRDSFPYEQY

J: TRBJ2-7
size: -
V: TRBV5-6
CDR3: ASSYGLAGAYEQY

J: TRBJ2-7
size: -
V: TRBV5-4
CDR3: ATYTPRLPSKYEQY

J: TRBJ1-2
size: -
V: TRBV27
CDR3: ASRGPFYGYT

J: TRBJ2-5
size: -
V: TRBV5-6
CDR3: ASSLSSAKETQY

J: TRBJ1-5
size: -
V: TRBV9
CDR3: ASSVDAGQANQPQH

J: TRBJ2-5
size: -
V: TRBV5-1
CDR3: ASSLALAGVQETQY

J: TRBJ1-3
size: -
V: TRBV6-1
CDR3: ASSAWTVTGNTIY

J: TRBJ2-7
size: -
V: TRBV5-5
CDR3: ASSRLQGYEQY

J: TRBJ2-1
size: -
V: TRBV2
CDR3: ATRLGADNEQF

J: TRBJ1-1
size: -
V: TRBV6-4
CDR3: ASSIGQNTEAF

J: TRBJ2-3
size: -
V: TRBV5-6
CDR3: ASSFWGGSTDTQY

J: TRBJ1-4
size: -
V: TRBV6-6
CDR3: ASSYPQVHNEKLF

J: TRBJ1-5
size: -
V: TRBV4-1
CDR3: ASSQARDRGSNQPQH

J: TRBJ2-3
size: -
V: TRBV27
CDR3: ASSFLGHTDTQY

J: TRBJ2-7
size: -
V: TRBV10-3
CDR3: ASGQNYEQY

J: TRBJ2-2
size: once
V: TRBV19
CDR3: ASSIQGGRNTGELF

J: TRBJ2-1
size: -
V: TRBV7-6
CDR3: ASSLILAGNEQF

J: TRBJ2-7
size: -
V: TRBV28
CDR3: ASSYSGGGLAAEQY

J: TRBJ2-5
size: -
V: TRBV5-8
CDR3: ASTHRGGETQY

J: TRBJ2-2
size: -
V: TRBV7-2
CDR3: ASSLTGTANTGELF

J: TRBJ2-2
size: -
V: TRBV2
CDR3: ASSAGPTSAGELF

J: TRBJ2-1
size: -
V: TRBV6-5
CDR3: ASSYSTFNPGGEQF

J: TRBJ2-1
size: once
V: TRBV7-6
CDR3: ASSARDSYNEQF

J: TRBJ2-1
size: -
V: TRBV20-1
CDR3: SARRGEQF

J: TRBJ2-7
size: -
V: TRBV6-6
CDR3: ASRPGTSGNSYEQY

J: TRBJ2-3
size: -
V: TRBV6-6
CDR3: ASSTGGSVTDTQY

J: TRBJ2-3
size: -
V: TRBV11-3
CDR3: ASSSRDRGPDTQY

J: TRBJ2-2
size: few
V: TRBV28
CDR3: ASTPWASSRGGGLNTGELF